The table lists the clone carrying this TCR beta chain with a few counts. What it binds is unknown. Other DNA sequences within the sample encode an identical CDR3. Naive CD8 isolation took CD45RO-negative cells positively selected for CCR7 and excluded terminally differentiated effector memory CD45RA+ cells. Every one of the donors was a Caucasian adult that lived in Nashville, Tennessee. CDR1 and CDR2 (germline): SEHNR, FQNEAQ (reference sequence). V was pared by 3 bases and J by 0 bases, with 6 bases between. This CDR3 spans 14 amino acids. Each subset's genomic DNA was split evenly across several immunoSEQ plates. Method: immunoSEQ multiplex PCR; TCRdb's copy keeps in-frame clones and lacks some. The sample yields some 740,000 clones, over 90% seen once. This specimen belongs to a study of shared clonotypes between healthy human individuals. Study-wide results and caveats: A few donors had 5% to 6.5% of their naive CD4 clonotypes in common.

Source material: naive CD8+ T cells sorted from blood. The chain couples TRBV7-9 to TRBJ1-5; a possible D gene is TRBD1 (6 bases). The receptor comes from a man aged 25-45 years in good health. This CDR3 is CASSLDSSNQPQHF. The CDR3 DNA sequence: TGTGCCAGCAGCTTGGACAGTAGCAATCAGCCCCAGCATTTT.